A single sample is the source of the 17 T cell receptor beta chains below, sequenced in a study of beta chain features in type 1 diabetes. Every isolated RNA sample was fully reverse transcribed, so sequencing captured expressed TCRB transcripts. Measured with immunoSEQ multiplex PCR; TCRdb has only the in-frame clones, and not every one. The table has approximately 400,000 clones, around 15% seen once. Input material: naive CD4+ T cells from blood. Every receptor here comes from a woman in her late teens or twenties in good health.

This clone has a handful of counts. The rearrangement joins TRBV7-9 to TRBJ2-7; 8 nucleotides align to TRBD1. V shed 3 bases, J shed 5 bases, and the junction held 6 bases outside the gene matches. The CDR3 runs to 14 residues. From germline, CDR1 is SEHNR and CDR2 FQNEAQ (reference sequence). The DNA for the CDR3 is TGTGCCAGCAGCTTTACCGGGACAGGCGACGAGCAGTACTTC. This codes for CASSFTGTGDEQYF. The entire variable domain, with the rest obtained from reference TRBV7-9 and TRBJ2-7, is as follows: DTGVSQNPRHKITKRGQNVTFRCDPISEHNRLYWYRQTLGQGPEFLTYFQNEAQLEKSRLLSDRFSAERPKGSFSTLEIQRTEQGDSAMYLCASSFTGTGDEQYFGPGTRLTVT.

The genes are TRBV7-9 and TRBJ2-7, with D possibly being TRBD2 (6 bases). CDR3 length equals 16 residues. Germline V gene data show CDR1 as SEHNR and CDR2 as FQNEAQ (reference sequence). Deletions cut 1 base from V and 2 bases from J, with 15 bases between. CDR3 nucleotide sequence: TGTGCCAGCAGCTTAGTGGTCGGGAGCTCCCCCTACGAGCAGTACTTC. It encodes CASSLVVGSSPYEQYF.

A few counts support this clone. The rearrangement joins TRBV4-1 to TRBJ1-2, with 8 bases aligning to TRBD1. Germline V gives CDR1 MGHRA, CDR2 YSYEKL. This CDR3 is built from 17 residues. The trim removed 4 bases at V and 1 base at J, leaving 11 bases unmatched. The CDR3, as DNA: TGCGCCAGCAGCCCCGGACAGGGCCTGGAGAGTAACTATGGCTACACCTTC. Translating gives CASSPGQGLESNYGYTF.

V is TRBV7-9 and J is TRBJ1-2; D unresolved. The CDR3 length is 13 residues. Germline loops: CDR1 SEHNR, CDR2 FQNEAQ (reference sequence). V lost 2 bases and J lost 8, with 12 bases in between. This chain's CDR3 is CASSLIETGGYTF. The CDR3 DNA reads TGTGCCAGCAGCTTAATCGAGACGGGGGGCTACACCTTC.

This chain uses TRBV5-6 with TRBJ1-1, with 8 bases aligning to TRBD1. This CDR3 has 17 amino acids. Germline assignment: CDR1 SGHDT and CDR2 YYEEEE. Trimming at V came to 1 base and at J to 6 bases, leaving 14 bases not matched to a gene. CDR3 sequence reads: CASSLRGTGRYGAEAFF. The CDR3 nucleotides are TGTGCCAGCAGCTTGAGAGGGACAGGTCGATATGGAGCTGAAGCTTTCTTT.

This clone has a handful of counts. The rearrangement links TRBV7-3 to TRBJ2-1, with TRBD2 matching 7 bases. V lost 4 bases and J lost 8; bases outside the gene matches: 8. The CDR3 consists of 14 residues. In germline, CDR1 is SGHTA, CDR2 FQGTGA. CDR3 region: CASSSRTRSDEQFF. The CDR3 nucleotides are TGTGCCAGCAGCTCTAGGACTAGGTCCGATGAGCAGTTCTTC.

This clone was observed a handful of times. The chain joins TRBV5-1 to TRBJ2-7; 9 positions agree with TRBD1. Germline CDR1 SGHRS, CDR2 YFSETQ. V was clipped by 5 bases and J by 5 bases; unmatched bases: 11. The CDR3 contains 15 residues. CDR3 loop: CASSWAGTGQNEQYF. The CDR3 DNA sequence: TGCGCCAGCAGTTGGGCCGGGACAGGGCAAAACGAGCAGTACTTC. The full variable domain, rest sourced from reference TRBV5-1 and TRBJ2-7, is KAGVTQTPRYLIKTRGQQVTLSCSPISGHRSVSWYQQTPGQGLQFLFEYFSETQRNKGNFPGRFSGRQFSNSRSEMNVSTLELGDSALYLCASSWAGTGQNEQYFGPGTRLTVT.

This clone was seen more than once but under ten times. V and J are TRBV9 and TRBJ2-7, with 8 bases that match TRBD2. This CDR3 is 16 amino acids long. CDR1 is SGDLS, CDR2 YYNGEE, per germline. J was trimmed by 2 bases and V by 2 bases; bases with no gene match: 9. CDR3 DNA sequence: TGTGCCAGCAGCGTTTCTAGCGGGCCAGGGGCCTACGAGCAGTACTTC. Translating it yields CASSVSSGPGAYEQYF.

A few counts support this clone. This chain links TRBV4-2 with TRBJ2-3; D perhaps matches TRBD2 (6 bases). The V gene lost 1 base and the J gene lost 0 bases, with 11 bases spanning the gap. The CDR3 spans 16 residues. Germline lookup yields CDR1 LGHNA and CDR2 YNFKEQ. CDR3 bases: TGTGCCAGCAGCCAAGGGTGGGCGGGGAGCACAGATACGCAGTATTTT. Residues: CASSQGWAGSTDTQYF.

To note about this clone: Different DNA sequences within this sample yield the same CDR3. The V gene is TRBV11-2, the J gene TRBJ2-1; no firm D call. This CDR3 comprises 11 residues. Per the germline V gene, CDR1 is SGHAT and CDR2 is FQNNGV. The V end lost 2 bases, the J end lost 7 bases, and 3 bases lay between the germline ends. CDR3: CASSLRNEQFF. For the CDR3, the DNA is TGTGCCAGCAGCTTACGGAATGAGCAGTTCTTC.

The rearrangement links TRBV29-1 to TRBJ2-2; D is uncertain. Germline assignment: CDR1 SQVTM and CDR2 ANQGSEA. The CDR3 is made up of 14 amino acids. Between the trimmed V and J ends, which lost 7 bases and 4 bases, there was a span of 16 bases. Here the CDR3 DNA reads TGCAGCGCTACAGCCACCACCAGCACCGGGGAGCTGTTTTTT. This codes for CSATATTSTGELFF.

The chain has TRBV2 and TRBJ1-2; 8 positions match TRBD1. CDR3 size: 13 residues. Germline values: CDR1 SNHLY, CDR2 FYNNEI. J was trimmed by 6 bases and V by 2 bases; bases with no gene match: 2. In DNA form, the CDR3 reads TGTGCCAGCAGTGAACAGGGGGCGGATGGCTACACCTTC. It specifies CASSEQGADGYTF.

The CDR3 bases are TGTGCCAGCTCTCGACAGGGGACAGACTATGGCTACACCTTC. Its translation is CASSRQGTDYGYTF. The chain combines TRBV18 with TRBJ1-2, with 8 bases that match TRBD1. The CDR3 covers 14 residues. The germline V gene encodes CDR1 KGHSH and CDR2 LQKENI. The ends lost 6 bases at V and 3 bases at J; junction bases unmatched: 6.

V gene TRBV5-4 combines with J gene TRBJ2-3, with TRBD2 matching 12 bases. Germline V gene sequence: CDR1 SGHNT, CDR2 YYREEE (reference sequence). The CDR3 loop spans 16 amino acids. Trimming cost V 4 bases and J 1 base; bases outside gene matches: 4. The CDR3 loop is CASSHTSGRRTDTQYF. In DNA, the CDR3 is TGTGCCAGCAGCCACACTAGCGGGAGGCGCACAGATACGCAGTATTTT.

There are a few counts of this clone. The chain couples TRBV9 to TRBJ2-7, with 10 bases fitting TRBD2. The CDR3 loop spans 16 amino acids. The V and J ends lost 0 bases and 4 bases, in that order; junction bases with no gene match: 7. Per the germline V gene, CDR1 is SGDLS and CDR2 is YYNGEE. CDR3 loop: CASSVGLAGVLYEQYF. In DNA, the CDR3 is TGTGCCAGCAGCGTAGGGCTAGCGGGAGTTTTGTACGAGCAGTACTTC.

This clone was seen more than once but under ten times. The V and J genes are TRBV29-1 and TRBJ1-5; D is unresolved. Germline lookup yields CDR1 SQVTM and CDR2 ANQGSEA. This CDR3 region has 13 residues. Trimming removed 1 base from V and 4 bases from J, with 8 bases in between. CDR3 region: CSVEVSENQPQHF. The CDR3 DNA follows: TGCAGCGTTGAAGTTTCGGAGAATCAGCCCCAGCATTTT.

The J gene is TRBJ2-3, the V gene TRBV7-7; perhaps TRBD1 as D (6 bases). The CDR3 is 14 amino acids. The germline V and J ends were trimmed by 4 bases and 2 bases, with 10 bases remaining between them. CDR1 is SSHAT, CDR2 FNYEAQ, per germline (reference sequence). The CDR3 nucleotides are TGTGCCAGCAGCTACGGACAGACCACAGATACGCAGTATTTT. It codes for CASSYGQTTDTQYF.